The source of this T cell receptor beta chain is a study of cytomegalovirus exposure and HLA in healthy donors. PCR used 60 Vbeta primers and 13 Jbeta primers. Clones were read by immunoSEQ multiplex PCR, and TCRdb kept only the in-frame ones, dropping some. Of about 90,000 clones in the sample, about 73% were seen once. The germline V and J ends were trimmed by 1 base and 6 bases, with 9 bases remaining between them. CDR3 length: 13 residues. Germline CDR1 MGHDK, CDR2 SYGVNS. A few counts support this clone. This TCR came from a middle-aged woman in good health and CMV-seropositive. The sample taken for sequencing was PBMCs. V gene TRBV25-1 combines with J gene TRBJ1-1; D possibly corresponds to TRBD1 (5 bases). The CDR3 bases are TGTGCCAGCAGTGAATCCGGCAGGGCTGAAGCTTTCTTT. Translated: CASSESGRAEAFF.